The 23 T cell receptor beta chains given below trace back to one sample, sequenced in a study of CD4 T cells in relation to SARS-CoV-2 and coronaviruses. Their cognate antigens are unknown. Unexposed donor CD4+ T cells date from 2011-2018, before the COVID-19 pandemic. CD4+ T cells were isolated from the cells after around 9 days of culture. Here immunoSEQ multiplex PCR was the method, and the copy in TCRdb shows in-frame clones only, minus some. The data hold roughly 20,000 clones, with 74% observed a single time. Specimen: CD4+ T cells from PBMCs, cultured in vitro. Receptors originate from a human donor in good health.

The chain links TRBV5-1 to TRBJ2-5; 8 nucleotides agree with TRBD1. Losses at the gene ends were 3 bases for V and 0 bases for J; bases not matched to a gene: 10. CDR3 length equals 17 residues. Germline CDR1 is SGHRS and CDR2 is YFSETQ. The CDR3 nucleotides read TGCGCCAGCAGCTGGGGCCCCGGACAGGGTAACCAAGAGACCCAGTACTTC. Amino acids: CASSWGPGQGNQETQYF.

The CDR3 loop is CASRGAGDRAEAFF. Written as DNA, the CDR3 is TGTGCCAGCAGGGGAGCGGGGGACAGGGCTGAAGCTTTCTTT. This chain links TRBV28 with TRBJ1-1; the match to TRBD1 covers 9 bases. V lost 6 bases and J lost 6; bases outside the gene matches: 8. The CDR3 length is 14 residues. Germline V gene sequence: CDR1 MDHEN, CDR2 SYDVKM.

The chain couples TRBV19 to TRBJ2-1, with 9 bases matching TRBD1. V dropped 4 bases and J dropped 6; count of bases not matched to a gene: 13. CDR1 and CDR2 (germline): LNHDA, SQIVND (reference sequence). The CDR3 is 17 amino acids. The CDR3 DNA sequence: TGTGCCAGTAGTAGGGACAGGGAAATGGGCTTGGGCAATGAGCAGTTCTTC. It is translated as CASSRDREMGLGNEQFF.

This chain joins TRBV5-4 and TRBJ2-7; no definite D call. Looked up from germline, CDR1 is SGHNT and CDR2 is YYREEE (reference sequence). The CDR3 runs 14 residues. Trimming removed 1 base at V and 0 bases at J, with 8 bases between. This chain's CDR3 is CASSLQPISYEQYF. For the CDR3, the DNA is TGTGCCAGCAGCTTGCAACCAATCTCCTACGAGCAGTACTTC.

The V and J genes are TRBV12-2 and TRBJ2-1; the table assigns TRBD2, which was not confirmed against the DNA. TRBV12-2 corresponds to a pseudogene. The CDR3 is made up of 17 amino acids. The CDR3 nucleotides read TGTGCAAGTCGCCCGTCCCCGGGTACCAGCTCCTACAATGAGCAGTTCTTC. It codes for CASRPSPGTSSYNEQFF.

About this clone: Within the sample, other DNA sequences also encode this same CDR3. This rearrangement joins TRBV5-1 to TRBJ2-7; TRBD1 matches 9 bases. CDR1 and CDR2 (germline): SGHRS, YFSETQ. The CDR3 is 15 amino acids. The J segment lost 2 bases and the V segment lost 2 bases, leaving 5 bases of the junction unmatched. CDR3 DNA sequence: TGCGCCAGCAGCTTACAGACAGGGGGGACCTACGAGCAGTACTTC. Amino acids: CASSLQTGGTYEQYF.

This clone was seen more than once but under ten times. The chain is built from TRBV18 and TRBJ2-3; TRBD2 matches at 14 bases. V shed 3 bases and J 7 bases; nucleotides not matched to a gene: 6. The CDR3 has 16 amino acids. In germline, CDR1 is KGHSH, CDR2 LQKENI. This CDR3 is CASSPGTSGSWNTQYF. The CDR3 DNA reads TGTGCCAGCTCACCCGGGACTAGCGGGAGTTGGAATACGCAGTATTTT. Combining the CDR3 with reference TRBV18 and TRBJ2-3 gives the whole variable domain NAGVMQNPRHLVRRRGQEARLRCSPMKGHSHVYWYRQLPEEGLKFMVYLQKENIIDESGMPKERFSAEFPKEGPSILRIQQVVRGDSAAYFCASSPGTSGSWNTQYFGPGTRLTVL.

The rearrangement links TRBV29-1 to TRBJ2-5; D is tentatively TRBD1 or TRBD2 (5 bases each). This CDR3 has 11 amino acids. V was pared by 5 bases and J by 5 bases, with 9 bases between. In germline, CDR1 is SQVTM, CDR2 ANQGSEA. CDR3 sequence reads: CSVIWGETQYF. CDR3 nucleotides: TGCAGCGTTATTTGGGGGGAGACCCAGTACTTC.

This rearrangement joins TRBV3-1 (or the pseudogene TRBV3-2) to TRBJ1-6; maybe TRBD1 (5 bases). The CDR3 runs 14 residues. Per the germline V gene, CDR1 is LGHDT and CDR2 is YNNKEL (reference sequence). Trimming took off 5 bases at V and 6 bases at J, with 11 bases between the two ends. The CDR3 sequence: CASSAARGNSPLHF. CDR3 DNA: TGTGCCAGCAGCGCGGCGAGGGGTAATTCACCCCTCCACTTT.

The chain recombines TRBV5-1 with TRBJ2-7; no definite D call. The CDR3 has 14 residues. Trimming cost V 0 bases and J 3 bases, with 10 bases left between them. The germline V gene has CDR1 SGHRS and CDR2 YFSETQ. The CDR3 region has the DNA TGCGCCAGCAGCTTGGGCCATCAGATCTACGAGCAGTACTTC. The encoded protein is CASSLGHQIYEQYF. The full variable domain, with the rest looked up from reference TRBV5-1 and TRBJ2-7, is KAGVTQTPRYLIKTRGQQVTLSCSPISGHRSVSWYQQTPGQGLQFLFEYFSETQRNKGNFPGRFSGRQFSNSRSEMNVSTLELGDSALYLCASSLGHQIYEQYFGPGTRLTVT.

The genes are TRBV6-5 and TRBJ2-1; D is perhaps TRBD2 (6 bases). Between the trimmed V and J ends, which lost 6 bases and 9 bases, there was a span of 18 bases. This CDR3 region has 14 residues. The germline V gene encodes CDR1 MNHEY and CDR2 SVGAGI. CDR3 sequence (DNA): TGTGCCAGCAGCGTTGCTAGCGAAAGAAGTGAGCAGTTCTTC. Translation: CASSVASERSEQFF.

The chain has TRBV14 and TRBJ1-2; D unresolved. This CDR3 has 13 amino acids. V shed 0 bases and J shed 7 bases, with 9 bases lying between them. The germline V gene encodes CDR1 SGHDN and CDR2 FVKESK. The CDR3, as DNA: TGTGCCAGCAGCCAAGATTACAGCCTTGGCTACACCTTC. It translates to CASSQDYSLGYTF.

The chain links TRBV7-9 to TRBJ1-1, with unresolved D. CDR1 and CDR2 (germline): SEHNR, FQNEAQ (reference sequence). V dropped 1 base and J dropped 7 bases, with 4 bases sitting between them. The CDR3 is 11 amino acids. The CDR3 here is CASSLGSEAFF. As DNA, the CDR3 is TGTGCCAGCAGCTTAGGCAGTGAAGCTTTCTTT.

In its sample, this clone was seen a few times. The rearrangement joins TRBV10-1 to TRBJ2-2; D gene uncertain. The CDR3 sequence is 12 residues long. Germline V gene data show CDR1 as WNHNN and CDR2 as SYGVQD (reference sequence). V was cut by 6 bases and J by 4 bases, with 6 bases left in between. The CDR3 coding sequence is TGCGCCAGCAGGGACCTCACCGGGGAGCTGTTTTTT. Residues: CASRDLTGELFF.

V gene TRBV7-9 combines with J gene TRBJ2-5, with D perhaps matching TRBD1 (6 bases). This CDR3 has 13 amino acids. Trimming stripped 5 bases from V and 2 bases from J, with 9 bases between. Germline V gives CDR1 SEHNR, CDR2 FQNEAQ (reference sequence). The CDR3 reads CASSLGQQETQYF. Here the CDR3 DNA reads TGTGCCAGCAGCCTCGGACAGCAAGAGACCCAGTACTTC.

The V gene is TRBV10-3, the J gene TRBJ2-7; D might be TRBD1 (6 bases). The CDR3 runs to 15 residues. Germline CDR1 is ENHRY and CDR2 is SYGVKD. The V gene lost 5 bases and the J gene lost 0 bases, with 14 bases spanning the gap. The CDR3 nucleotides are TGTGCCATCAGTCAGGACAGAATAAGCTCCTACGAGCAGTACTTC. Amino acid sequence: CAISQDRISSYEQYF.

This clone was observed a few times. The chain links TRBV10-1 to TRBJ2-7; 10 nucleotides match TRBD1. Per the germline V gene, CDR1 is WNHNN and CDR2 is SYGVQD (reference sequence). The CDR3 loop spans 13 amino acids. The J segment lost 9 bases and the V segment lost 9 bases, leaving 11 bases of the junction unmatched. The CDR3: CASGTGTGAGQYF. CDR3 coding DNA: TGCGCCAGTGGTACCGGGACAGGGGCTGGGCAGTACTTC.

V usage is TRBV5-1 and J usage is TRBJ2-7, with 9 bases lining up with TRBD1. CDR3 length: 15 amino acids. V lost 4 bases to trimming and J lost 4 bases; unmatched junction nucleotides: 9. The germline V gene has CDR1 SGHRS and CDR2 YFSETQ. The DNA for the CDR3 is TGCGCCAGCAGCGTTAAACAGGGGGCTTTATACGAGCAGTACTTC. Amino acid sequence: CASSVKQGALYEQYF.

In this sample, this clone is large. J is TRBJ2-1 and V is TRBV7-2; D is undetermined. Trimming left V 4 bases short and J 8 bases short, with 15 bases between. The CDR3 has 14 residues. Germline CDR1 is SGHTA and CDR2 is FQGNSA. This CDR3 is CASSSYLSTDEQFF. CDR3 nucleotides: TGTGCCAGCAGCTCGTACTTGTCCACGGATGAGCAGTTCTTC.

This clone was seen a few times. The chain employs TRBV21-1 and TRBJ2-5; TRBD2, the D gene given by the table, was not confirmed from the DNA. TRBV21-1 is shown as a pseudogene. The CDR3 runs to 13 residues. The DNA of the CDR3 is TGTGCCAGCAGCACACAGGGAGGGGAGACCCAGTACTTC. It encodes CASSTQGGETQYF.

The rearrangement links TRBV5-6 to TRBJ2-7; D is uncertain. The germline V and J ends were trimmed by 0 bases and 6 bases, with 10 bases remaining between them. Germline loops: CDR1 SGHDT, CDR2 YYEEEE. This CDR3 is 13 amino acids long. CDR3 region: CASSLGGNSEQYF. Written as DNA, the CDR3 is TGTGCCAGCAGCTTGGGTGGAAACTCCGAGCAGTACTTC.

This rearrangement joins TRBV2 to TRBJ1-1; D gene ambiguous. The CDR3 has 12 residues. CDR1 and CDR2 from the germline V gene are SNHLY and FYNNEI. Trimming removed 3 bases at V and 5 bases at J, with 7 bases between. This CDR3 is CASSDDGTEAFF. CDR3 coding DNA: TGTGCCAGCAGTGACGATGGAACTGAAGCTTTCTTT.

The chain uses TRBV29-1 and TRBJ2-5, with D perhaps TRBD1 (6 bases). V lost 4 bases to trimming and J lost 2 bases, with 11 bases between them. The CDR3 is made up of 13 amino acids. Germline CDR1 is SQVTM and CDR2 is ANQGSEA. CDR3 bases: TGCAGCGTTGGGGCAGGGGATCAAGAGACCCAGTACTTC. Encoded protein: CSVGAGDQETQYF.